Only a few counts were recorded for the clone carrying this T cell receptor beta chain. Its antigen is unidentified. This specimen comes from a study of cytomegalovirus exposure and HLA in healthy donors. Study-level results: In a later analysis, TCR beta V- and J-gene trimming showed a link to a missense DCLRE1C variant. Clonal expansion, a later analysis showed, was greater in HLA-associated TCR beta chains than in equally common others.

CDR1 is SGHTA, CDR2 FQGTGA, per germline. The CDR3 spans 17 residues. V lost 6 bases to trimming and J lost 1 base; unmatched junction nucleotides: 13. With 60 Vbeta and 13 Jbeta primers, the PCR was carried out. Repertoires were generated with immunoSEQ multiplex PCR, while TCRdb's copy carries only in-frame clones and drops some. The table has 100,000 to 150,000 clones, roughly 82% seen once; the top ten hold approximately 13%. The chain couples TRBV7-3 to TRBJ2-3; the match to TRBD1 covers 7 bases. This clonotype was obtained from a woman in her sixties or seventies in good health and CMV-seropositive. Sequencing input: PBMCs. The CDR3 is CASSSRDSVGGTDTQYF. The CDR3 bases are TGTGCCAGCAGTTCTCGGGACAGTGTAGGGGGCACAGATACGCAGTATTTT.